This entry features one T cell receptor beta chain sequence. What it binds is unknown. The ends were cut back, 6 bases at V and 1 base at J, with 10 bases in the middle. The CDR3 sequence is 13 residues long. CDR1 is MDHEN and CDR2 is SYDVKM in the germline V gene. Profiling relied on immunoSEQ multiplex PCR, and the TCRdb table lists in-frame clones only, not all of them. The sample includes around 92,000 clones, roughly 95% seen only once; the top ten take about 0.19%. The data were taken from a study of OX40 agonist ivuxolimab in advanced cancers. General observations from the study: Expanded clones tended on average to be more numerous among CD8+ T cells than CD4+.

The sequence came from an adult with an advanced solid tumor such as melanoma, head and neck, liver or kidney cancer. The sample consisted of CD4+ or CD8+ T cells sorted from blood, taken in a trial of the OX40 agonist ivuxolimab. The V call is TRBV28, the J call TRBJ2-7; tentative D call: TRBD1 (6 bases). The CDR3 DNA reads TGTGCCAGCAGCGGACAGACTTCCTACGAGCAGTACTTC. Amino acid sequence: CASSGQTSYEQYF. The complete variable domain, with remaining parts taken from reference TRBV28 and TRBJ2-7, reads DVKVTQSSRYLVKRTGEKVFLECVQDMDHENMFWYRQDPGLGLRLIYFSYDVKMKEKGDIPEGYSVSREKKERFSLILESASTNQTSMYLCASSGQTSYEQYFGPGTRLTVT.